Here is one TCR beta chain with its context. Membership in each cohort depended on participant-reported clinical history. Two consecutive negative NP/OP PCR tests, clearance, or resolved symptoms defined Cohort 3 recovery. The data were taken from a study of blood T cell repertoires in COVID-19. The overall study: The study drew acute and convalescent COVID-19 samples from the United States, Italy and Spain.

The data were produced by immunoSEQ multiplex PCR, yet TCRdb's version contains in-frame clones alone and is incomplete. The sample carries more than 110,000 clones, 75% to 90% recorded once. With V trimmed by 6 bases and J by 8 bases, 4 bases remained unmatched. Germline loops: CDR1 MNHEY, CDR2 SVGAGI. The CDR3 sequence is 13 residues long. Sequencing was carried out using PBMCs or T cells enriched from blood (not recorded which). The genes are TRBV6-5 and TRBJ1-4, with 9 nucleotides matching TRBD1. The receptor's source is a man over 45 who had recovered from COVID-19. The CDR3: CASRQGAPEKLFF. The CDR3, as DNA: TGTGCCAGCAGACAGGGGGCGCCGGAAAAACTGTTTTTT.